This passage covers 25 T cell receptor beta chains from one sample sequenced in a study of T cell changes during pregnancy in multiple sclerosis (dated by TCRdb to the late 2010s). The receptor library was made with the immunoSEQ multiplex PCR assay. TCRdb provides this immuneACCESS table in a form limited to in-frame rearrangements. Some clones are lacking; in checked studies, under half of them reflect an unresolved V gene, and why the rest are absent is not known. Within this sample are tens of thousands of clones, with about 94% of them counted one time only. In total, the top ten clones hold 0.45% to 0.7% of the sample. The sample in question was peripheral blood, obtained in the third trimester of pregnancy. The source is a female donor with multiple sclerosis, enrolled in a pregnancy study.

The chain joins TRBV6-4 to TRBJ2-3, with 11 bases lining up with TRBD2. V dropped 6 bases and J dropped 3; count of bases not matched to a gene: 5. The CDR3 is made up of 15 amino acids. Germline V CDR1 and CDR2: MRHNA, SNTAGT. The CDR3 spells CASSLGLAETDTQYF. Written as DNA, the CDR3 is TGTGCCAGCAGCCTGGGACTAGCGGAAACAGATACGCAGTATTTT.

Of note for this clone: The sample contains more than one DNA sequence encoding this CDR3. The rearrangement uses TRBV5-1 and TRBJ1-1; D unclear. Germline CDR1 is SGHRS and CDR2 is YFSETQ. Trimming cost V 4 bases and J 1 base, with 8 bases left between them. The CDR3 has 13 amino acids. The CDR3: CASSRQENTEAFF. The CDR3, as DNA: TGCGCCAGCAGCCGTCAGGAGAACACTGAAGCTTTCTTT.

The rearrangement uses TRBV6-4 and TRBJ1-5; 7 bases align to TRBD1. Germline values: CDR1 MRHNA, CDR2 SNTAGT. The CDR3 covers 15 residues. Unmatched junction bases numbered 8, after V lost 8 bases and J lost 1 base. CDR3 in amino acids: CASSDFRGSNQPQHF. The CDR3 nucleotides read TGTGCCAGCTCCGACTTCAGGGGGAGCAATCAGCCCCAGCATTTT.

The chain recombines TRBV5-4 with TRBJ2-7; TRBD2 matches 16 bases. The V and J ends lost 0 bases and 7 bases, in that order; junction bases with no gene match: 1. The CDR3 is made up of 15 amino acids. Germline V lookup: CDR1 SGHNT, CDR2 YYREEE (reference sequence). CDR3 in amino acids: CASSLEGLAGGEQYF. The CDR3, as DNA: TGTGCCAGCAGCTTGGAGGGACTAGCGGGGGGGGAGCAGTACTTC.

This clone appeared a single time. The CDR3: CASSLGQGALPLTGYTF. CDR3 DNA sequence: TGTGCCAGCAGCCTGGGACAGGGGGCTTTACCTCTCACCGGCTACACCTTC. The rearrangement links TRBV13 to TRBJ1-2; 12 bases align to TRBD1. In germline, CDR1 is PRHDT, CDR2 FYEKMQ (reference sequence). After removal of 5 bases from V and 8 bases from J, the junction contained 15 bases not matched to a gene. The CDR3 runs to 17 residues.

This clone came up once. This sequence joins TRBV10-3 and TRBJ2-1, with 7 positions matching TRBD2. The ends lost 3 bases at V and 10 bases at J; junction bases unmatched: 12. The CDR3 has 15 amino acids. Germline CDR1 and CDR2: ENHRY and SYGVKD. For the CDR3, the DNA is TGTGCCATCAGTGAAGGAGTGTTGGGGGGGAGCGAGCAGTTCTTC. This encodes CAISEGVLGGSEQFF.

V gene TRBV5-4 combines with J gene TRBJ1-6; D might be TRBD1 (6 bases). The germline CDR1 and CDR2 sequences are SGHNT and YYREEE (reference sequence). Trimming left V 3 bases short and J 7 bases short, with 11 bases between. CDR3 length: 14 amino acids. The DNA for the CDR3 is TGTGCCAGCAGCTGGAGGGGGGGGAATTCACCCCTCCACTTT. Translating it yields CASSWRGGNSPLHF.

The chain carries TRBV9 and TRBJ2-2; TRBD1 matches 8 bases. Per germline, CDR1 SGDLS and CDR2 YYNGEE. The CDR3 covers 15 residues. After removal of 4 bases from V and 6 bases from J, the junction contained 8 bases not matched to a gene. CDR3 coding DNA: TGTGCCAGCAGCTCGTCGCAGGGGGCTCCCGGGGAGCTGTTTTTT. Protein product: CASSSSQGAPGELFF.

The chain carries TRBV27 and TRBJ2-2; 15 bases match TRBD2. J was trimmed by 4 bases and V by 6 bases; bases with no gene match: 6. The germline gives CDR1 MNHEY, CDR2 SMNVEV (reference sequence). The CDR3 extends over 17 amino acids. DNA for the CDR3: TGTGCCAGCAGGCGTGGACTAGCGGGGGGGCGCACCGGGGAGCTGTTTTTT. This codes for CASRRGLAGGRTGELFF.

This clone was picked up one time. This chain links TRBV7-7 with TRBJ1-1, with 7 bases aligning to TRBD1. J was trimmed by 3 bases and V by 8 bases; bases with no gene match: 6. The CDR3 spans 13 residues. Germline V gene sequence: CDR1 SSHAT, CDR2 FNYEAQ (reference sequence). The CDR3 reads CASQGVGYTEAFF. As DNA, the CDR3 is TGTGCCAGCCAGGGGGTAGGGTACACTGAAGCTTTCTTT.

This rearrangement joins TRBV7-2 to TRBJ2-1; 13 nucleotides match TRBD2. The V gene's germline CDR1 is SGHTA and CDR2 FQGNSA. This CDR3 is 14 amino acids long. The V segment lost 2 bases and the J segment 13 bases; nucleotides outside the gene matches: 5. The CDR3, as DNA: TGTGCCAGCAGCTTAACTGGGACTAGCGGGGTACAGTTCTTC. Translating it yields CASSLTGTSGVQFF.

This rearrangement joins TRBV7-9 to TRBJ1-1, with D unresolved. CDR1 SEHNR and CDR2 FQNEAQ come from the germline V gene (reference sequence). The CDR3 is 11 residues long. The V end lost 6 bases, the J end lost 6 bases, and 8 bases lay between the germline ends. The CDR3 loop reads CASSQQAEAFF. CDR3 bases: TGTGCCAGCAGTCAACAAGCTGAAGCTTTCTTT.

CDR3 DNA: TGTGCCAGCAGCCGTCGACAGGGAGCGTACGAGCAGTACTTC. This translates into CASSRRQGAYEQYF. The chain carries TRBV11-3 and TRBJ2-7; 7 bases line up with TRBD1. This CDR3 comprises 14 residues. J gave up 4 bases and V 5 bases, and 8 bases lay outside the gene matches. Germline values: CDR1 SGHNT, CDR2 YENEEA. The full variable domain, completed using reference TRBV11-3 and TRBJ2-7, is EAGVVQSPRYKIIEKKQPVAFWCNPISGHNTLYWYLQNLGQGPELLIRYENEEAVDDSQLPKDRFSAERLKGVDSTLKIQPAELGDSAVYLCASSRRQGAYEQYFGPGTRLTVT.

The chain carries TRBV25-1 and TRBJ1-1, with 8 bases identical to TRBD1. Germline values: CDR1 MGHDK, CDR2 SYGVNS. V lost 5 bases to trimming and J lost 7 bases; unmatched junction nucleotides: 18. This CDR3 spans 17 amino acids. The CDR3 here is CASSPPTPDRGKGEAFF. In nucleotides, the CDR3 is TGTGCCAGCAGTCCCCCTACCCCCGACAGGGGTAAGGGTGAAGCTTTCTTT.

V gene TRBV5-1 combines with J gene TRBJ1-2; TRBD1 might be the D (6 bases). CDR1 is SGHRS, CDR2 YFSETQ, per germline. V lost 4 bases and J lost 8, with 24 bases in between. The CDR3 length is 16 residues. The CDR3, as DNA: TGCGCCAGCAGCCCCGAGCCGCGGGGGGCCCTACGGGGCTACACCTTC. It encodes CASSPEPRGALRGYTF.

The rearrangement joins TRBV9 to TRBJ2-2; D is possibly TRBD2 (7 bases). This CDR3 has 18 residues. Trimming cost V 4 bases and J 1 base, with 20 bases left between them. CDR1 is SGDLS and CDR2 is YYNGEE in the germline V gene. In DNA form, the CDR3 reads TGTGCCAGCAGCACCCACCTCGGGGGGCTTGTGAACACCGGGGAGCTGTTTTTT. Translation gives CASSTHLGGLVNTGELFF.

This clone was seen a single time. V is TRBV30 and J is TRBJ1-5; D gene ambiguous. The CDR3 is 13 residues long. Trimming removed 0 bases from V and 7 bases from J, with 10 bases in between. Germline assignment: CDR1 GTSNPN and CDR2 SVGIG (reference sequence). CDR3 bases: TGTGCCTGGAGTGTATCGGGTCAACAGCCCCAGCATTTT. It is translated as CAWSVSGQQPQHF.

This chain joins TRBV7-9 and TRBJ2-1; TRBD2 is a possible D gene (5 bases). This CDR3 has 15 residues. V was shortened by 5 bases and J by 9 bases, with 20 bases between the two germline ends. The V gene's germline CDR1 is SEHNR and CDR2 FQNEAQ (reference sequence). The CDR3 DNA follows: TGTGCCAGCAGCAAATACACAACGGCAGGAGGTGAGCAGTTCTTC. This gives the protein CASSKYTTAGGEQFF.

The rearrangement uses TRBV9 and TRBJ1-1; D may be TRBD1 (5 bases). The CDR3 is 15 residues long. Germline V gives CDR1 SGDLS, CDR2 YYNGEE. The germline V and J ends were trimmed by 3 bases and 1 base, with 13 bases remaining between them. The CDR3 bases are TGTGCCAGCAGCGCCCCAGGGTGGGGGAACACTGAAGCTTTCTTT. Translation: CASSAPGWGNTEAFF.

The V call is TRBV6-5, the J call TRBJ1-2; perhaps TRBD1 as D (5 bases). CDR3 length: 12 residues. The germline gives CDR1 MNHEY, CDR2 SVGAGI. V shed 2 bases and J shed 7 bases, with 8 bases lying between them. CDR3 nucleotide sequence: TGTGCCAGCAGTTACATCGGGGGTGGCTACACCTTC. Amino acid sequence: CASSYIGGGYTF.

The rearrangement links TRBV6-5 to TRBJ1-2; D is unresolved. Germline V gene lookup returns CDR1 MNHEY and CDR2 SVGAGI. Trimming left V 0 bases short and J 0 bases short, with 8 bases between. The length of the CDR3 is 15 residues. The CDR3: CASSYSREPNYGYTF. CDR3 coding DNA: TGTGCCAGCAGTTACTCACGCGAACCTAACTATGGCTACACCTTC.

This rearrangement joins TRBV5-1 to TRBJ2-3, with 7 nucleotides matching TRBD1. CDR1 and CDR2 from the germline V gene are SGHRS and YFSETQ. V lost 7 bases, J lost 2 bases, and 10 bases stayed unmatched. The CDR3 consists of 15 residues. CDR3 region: CASHTQGVPTDTQYF. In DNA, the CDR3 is TGCGCCAGCCACACCCAGGGGGTACCCACAGATACGCAGTATTTT. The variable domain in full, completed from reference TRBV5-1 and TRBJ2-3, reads KAGVTQTPRYLIKTRGQQVTLSCSPISGHRSVSWYQQTPGQGLQFLFEYFSETQRNKGNFPGRFSGRQFSNSRSEMNVSTLELGDSALYLCASHTQGVPTDTQYFGPGTRLTVL.

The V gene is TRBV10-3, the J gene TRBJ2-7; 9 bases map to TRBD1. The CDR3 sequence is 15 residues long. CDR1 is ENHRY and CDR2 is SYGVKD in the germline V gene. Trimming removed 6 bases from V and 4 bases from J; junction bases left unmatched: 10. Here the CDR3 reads CAISEPGQGSYEQYF. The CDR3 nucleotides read TGTGCCATCAGCGAGCCGGGACAGGGTTCTTACGAGCAGTACTTC.

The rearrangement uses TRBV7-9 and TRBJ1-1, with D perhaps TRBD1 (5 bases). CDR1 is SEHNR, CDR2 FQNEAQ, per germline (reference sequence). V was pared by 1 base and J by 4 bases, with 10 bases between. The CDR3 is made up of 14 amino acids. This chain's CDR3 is CASSLVGEGTEAFF. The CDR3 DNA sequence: TGTGCCAGCAGCTTAGTGGGGGAGGGCACTGAAGCTTTCTTT. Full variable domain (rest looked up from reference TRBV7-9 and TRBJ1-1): DTGVSQNPRHKITKRGQNVTFRCDPISEHNRLYWYRQTLGQGPEFLTYFQNEAQLEKSRLLSDRFSAERPKGSFSTLEIQRTEQGDSAMYLCASSLVGEGTEAFFGQGTRLTVV.

For the CDR3, the DNA is TGTGCCAGCAGCTTCGGGACTAGCGGGGGATTATACGAGCAGTACTTC. Translated, it gives CASSFGTSGGLYEQYF. The rearrangement links TRBV5-4 to TRBJ2-7; TRBD2 matches 14 bases. CDR1 and CDR2 (germline): SGHNT, YYREEE (reference sequence). CDR3 length: 16 amino acids. V dropped 2 bases and J dropped 4; count of bases not matched to a gene: 5.